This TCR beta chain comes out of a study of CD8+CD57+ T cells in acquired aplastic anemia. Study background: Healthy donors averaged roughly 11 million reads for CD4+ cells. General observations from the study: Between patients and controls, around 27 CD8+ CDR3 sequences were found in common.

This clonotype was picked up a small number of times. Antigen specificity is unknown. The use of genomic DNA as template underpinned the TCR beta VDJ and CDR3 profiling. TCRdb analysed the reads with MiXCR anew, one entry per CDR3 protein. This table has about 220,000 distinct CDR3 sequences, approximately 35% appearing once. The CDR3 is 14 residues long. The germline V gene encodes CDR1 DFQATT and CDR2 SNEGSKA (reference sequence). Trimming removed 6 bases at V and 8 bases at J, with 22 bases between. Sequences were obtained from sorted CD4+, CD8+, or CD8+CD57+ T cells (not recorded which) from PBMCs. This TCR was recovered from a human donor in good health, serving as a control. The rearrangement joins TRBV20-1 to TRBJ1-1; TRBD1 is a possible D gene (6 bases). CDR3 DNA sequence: TGCAGTGCCAGAAATCCGGGGGCGGCTGGAGAAGCTTTCTTT. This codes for CSARNPGAAGEAFF.